One and the same sample provided the 3 T cell receptor beta chains below, sequenced in a study of control samples from healthy donors and cancer patients. The assay was immunoSEQ multiplex PCR, and TCRdb's table has in-frame clones only and misses some. The top ten hold under 7% of the sample, which has 150,000 or so clones, roughly 93% seen once. What was sequenced was blood. Receptors were obtained from a man aged 18 to 30 in good health.

This clone showed up just once. The chain has TRBV6-6 and TRBJ1-1; D is uncertain. Looked up from germline, CDR1 is MNHNY and CDR2 is SVGAGI (reference sequence). The CDR3 spans 12 residues. CDR3 DNA sequence: TGTGCTTCAAGGAGGTGGGACACTGAAGCTTTCTTT. Translation: CASRRWDTEAFF.

The V call is TRBV30, the J call TRBJ2-7; a possible D gene is TRBD2 (6 bases). The CDR3 has 12 residues. V was cut by 2 bases and J by 6 bases, with 11 bases left in between. Germline V gives CDR1 GTSNPN, CDR2 SVGIG (reference sequence). Written as DNA, the CDR3 is TGTGCCTGGAGTAGGAGGGCAGCCGAGCAGTACTTC. This translates into CAWSRRAAEQYF.

The chain combines TRBV15 with TRBJ1-4; no clear D gene. The germline V gene encodes CDR1 LNHNV and CDR2 YYDKDF (reference sequence). The CDR3 sequence is 15 residues long. Trimming shortened V by 5 bases and J by 8 bases, and 18 bases separated the two germline ends. Here the CDR3 DNA reads TGTGCCACCAGCGGAAGAGGCGGACCCGGGGAAAAACTGTTTTTT. Protein sequence: CATSGRGGPGEKLFF.